Detailed here is one T cell receptor beta chain. Its antigen is not known. There are 15 residues in the CDR3. Germline CDR1 MNHEY, CDR2 SVGAGI. The V and J ends lost 2 bases and 2 bases respectively, with 7 bases between them. The data belong to a study of identifying expanded T cells in peripheral blood. The study, taken as a whole, reports: Variance in clone template counts between approximately 2-week samples significantly increased with total template count across all healthy donors. Over approximately two and four weeks, about 15 and 19 clones changed, versus roughly 1.1 between replicates.

Healthy donors had no documented immune events, such as infections, while sampled. The protocol was immunoSEQ multiplex PCR, while the TCRdb copy is restricted to in-frame clones and leaves out a portion. The sample holds some 70,000 clones, approximately 87% seen once. This chain links TRBV6-5 with TRBJ2-6; D unresolved. The sequenced material came from blood. This clonotype was sampled from a person aged 18 to 75 in good health. This CDR3 reads CASSYGQTGANVLTF. The CDR3 bases are TGTGCCAGCAGTTACGGTCAGACTGGGGCCAACGTCCTGACTTTC.